This passage covers 9 T cell receptor beta chains from one sample sequenced in a study of T-cell memory formation after mild COVID-19. TCRdb used MiXCR to reprocess the 5' RACE reads, holding one entry per CDR3 protein. In the table there are about 470,000 distinct CDR3 sequences, roughly 18% of which are singletons. The sample comprised PBMCs or a T cell subset sorted from them (not recorded which). All receptors derive from an adult woman who had mild COVID-19 (a few samples of this study predate the infection). Cell type and time point are not known.

A few counts support this clonotype. This rearrangement joins TRBV6-2 or TRBV6-3 to TRBJ2-7; D remains unclear. The CDR3 loop spans 12 amino acids. Germline lookup yields CDR1 MNHEY and CDR2 SVGEGT. Trimming removed 5 bases from V and 4 bases from J, with 9 bases in between. The CDR3 region has the DNA TGTGCCAGCAGTCGCAGGAAATACGAGCAGTACTTC. Amino acids: CASSRRKYEQYF.

The V gene is TRBV29-1, the J gene TRBJ1-2, with 7 bases identical to TRBD1. V lost 4 bases to trimming and J lost 6 bases; unmatched junction nucleotides: 8. The CDR3 length is 13 residues. In germline, CDR1 is SQVTM, CDR2 ANQGSEA. Written as DNA, the CDR3 is TGCAGCGTTGGGGGTGAGACAGGGAATGGCTACACCTTC. Protein: CSVGGETGNGYTF.

This clonotype was seen only a few times. This chain links TRBV30 with TRBJ1-1; D is unclear. Germline CDR1 reads GTSNPN; CDR2 reads SVGIG (reference sequence). This CDR3 has 13 residues. Trimming removed 0 bases at V and 2 bases at J, with 7 bases between. Here the CDR3 reads CAWSVRQNTEAFF. The CDR3 bases are TGTGCCTGGAGTGTACGCCAAAACACTGAAGCTTTCTTT. Variable domain in full (rest from reference TRBV30 and TRBJ1-1): SQTIHQWPATLVQPVGSPLSLECTVEGTSNPNLYWYRQAAGRGLQLLFYSVGIGQISSEVPQNLSASRPQDRQFILSSKKLLLSDSGFYLCAWSVRQNTEAFFGQGTRLTVV.

The V and J genes are TRBV21-1 and TRBJ1-4; the table's TRBD1 call for D was not verified on the DNA. TRBV21-1 is described as a pseudogene. The CDR3 consists of 13 residues. CDR3 nucleotides: TGTGCCAGCGCGAAGGGGGGAACTGAAAAACTGTTTTTT. Residues: CASAKGGTEKLFF.

This clonotype came up a few times. This chain connects TRBV5-1 to TRBJ2-2; TRBD1 matches at 8 bases. Trimming cost V 4 bases and J 1 base; bases outside gene matches: 6. This CDR3 has 16 amino acids. The germline gives CDR1 SGHRS, CDR2 YFSETQ. The CDR3 DNA reads TGCGCCAGCAGCCAAGGGACAGGACGGAACACCGGGGAGCTGTTTTTT. The encoded protein is CASSQGTGRNTGELFF.

In its sample, this clonotype was seen many times. This rearrangement joins TRBV12-3 or TRBV12-4 to TRBJ1-3; no definite D call. V dropped 4 bases and J dropped 2 bases, with 3 bases sitting between them. The CDR3 length is 12 residues. CDR3 coding DNA: TGTGCCAGCAGTTCAACTGGAAACACCATATATTTT. Its translation: CASSSTGNTIYF.

The V call is TRBV19, the J call TRBJ2-3; possible D gene TRBD1, 6 bases. The germline CDR1 and CDR2 sequences are LNHDA and SQIVND (reference sequence). The CDR3 consists of 17 residues. Deletions cut 0 bases from V and 0 bases from J, with 13 bases between. The CDR3 bases are TGTGCCAGTAGTATAGATTTTCGGACAGTGAGCACAGATACGCAGTATTTT. Translation: CASSIDFRTVSTDTQYF.

In its sample, this clonotype was seen many times. Relative to the germline gene, one junction end is altered; a read error may explain this. This chain uses TRBV5-1 with TRBJ1-1; TRBD1 matches at 9 bases. The CDR3 has 13 residues. The germline V gene encodes CDR1 SGHRS and CDR2 YFSETQ. The CDR3 loop is CASSLTGGTEAFF. CDR3 DNA sequence: TGTGCCAGCAGCCTGACAGGGGGCACTGAAGCTTTCTTT.

The gene calls are TRBV6-2 or TRBV6-3 and TRBJ1-1; 8 nucleotides match TRBD1. The CDR3 is made up of 13 amino acids. V was pared by 6 bases and J by 7 bases, with 7 bases of the junction left unmatched. Germline CDR1 MNHEY, CDR2 SVGEGT. CDR3 in amino acids: CASSRNRGDEAFF. The CDR3 DNA is TGTGCCAGCAGCCGCAACAGGGGGGATGAAGCTTTCTTT.